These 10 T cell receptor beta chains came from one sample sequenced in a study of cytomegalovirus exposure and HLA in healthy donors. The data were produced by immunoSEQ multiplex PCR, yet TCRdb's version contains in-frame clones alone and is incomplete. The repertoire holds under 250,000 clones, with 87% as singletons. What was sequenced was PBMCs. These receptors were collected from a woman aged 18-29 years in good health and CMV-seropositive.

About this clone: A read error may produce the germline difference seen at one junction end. The chain's CDR3 is CASSLGQGGWDEQFF. In DNA form, the CDR3 reads TGCGCCAGCAGCCTGGGACAGGGGGGTTGGGATGAACAGTTCTTC. J is TRBJ2-1 and V is TRBV5-1, with 11 bases that match TRBD1. CDR1 is SGHRS, CDR2 YFSETQ, per germline. The CDR3 consists of 15 residues.

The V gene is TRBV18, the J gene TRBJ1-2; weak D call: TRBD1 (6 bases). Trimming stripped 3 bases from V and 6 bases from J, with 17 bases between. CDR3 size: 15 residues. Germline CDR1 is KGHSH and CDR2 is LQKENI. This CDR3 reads CASSPLSSGEDGYTF. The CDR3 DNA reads TGTGCCAGCTCACCGCTGTCGTCAGGGGAAGATGGCTACACCTTC.

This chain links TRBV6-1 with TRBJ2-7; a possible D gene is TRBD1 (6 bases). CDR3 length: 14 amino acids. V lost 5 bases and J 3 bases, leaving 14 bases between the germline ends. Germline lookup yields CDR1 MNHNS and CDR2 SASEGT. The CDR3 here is CASSHPSGDYEQYF. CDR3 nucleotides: TGTGCCAGCAGTCACCCCTCAGGGGACTACGAGCAGTACTTC.

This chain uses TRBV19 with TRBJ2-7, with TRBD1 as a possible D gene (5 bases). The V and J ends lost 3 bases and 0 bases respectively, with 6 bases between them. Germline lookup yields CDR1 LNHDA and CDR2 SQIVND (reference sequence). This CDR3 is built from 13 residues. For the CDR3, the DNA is TGTGCCAGTAGTATGGGGCCCTCCTACGAGCAGTACTTC. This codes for CASSMGPSYEQYF.

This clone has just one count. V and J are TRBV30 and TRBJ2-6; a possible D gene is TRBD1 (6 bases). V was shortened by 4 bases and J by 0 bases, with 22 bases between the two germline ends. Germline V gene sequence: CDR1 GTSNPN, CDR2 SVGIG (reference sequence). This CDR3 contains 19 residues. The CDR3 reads CAWTGGQTQGGSGANVLTF. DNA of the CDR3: TGTGCCTGGACTGGGGGACAAACCCAAGGGGGCTCTGGGGCCAACGTCCTGACTTTC.

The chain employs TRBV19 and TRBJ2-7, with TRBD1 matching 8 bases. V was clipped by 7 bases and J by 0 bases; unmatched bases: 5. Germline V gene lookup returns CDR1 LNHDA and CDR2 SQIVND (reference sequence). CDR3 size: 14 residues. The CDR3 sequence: CASTSGQASYEQYF. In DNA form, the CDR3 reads TGTGCCAGTACCTCGGGACAGGCCTCCTACGAGCAGTACTTC.

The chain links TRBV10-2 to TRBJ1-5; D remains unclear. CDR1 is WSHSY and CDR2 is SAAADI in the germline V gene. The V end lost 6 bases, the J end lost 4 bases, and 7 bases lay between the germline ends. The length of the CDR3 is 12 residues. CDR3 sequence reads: CASSSGNQPQHF. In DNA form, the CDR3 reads TGCGCCAGCAGCTCGGGAAATCAGCCCCAGCATTTT.

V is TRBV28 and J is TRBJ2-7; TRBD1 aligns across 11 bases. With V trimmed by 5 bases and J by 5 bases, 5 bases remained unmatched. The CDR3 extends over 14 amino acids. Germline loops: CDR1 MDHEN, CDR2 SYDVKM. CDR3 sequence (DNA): TGTGCCAGCAGTCGGACAGGGGGCTACCACGAGCAGTACTTC. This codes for CASSRTGGYHEQYF.

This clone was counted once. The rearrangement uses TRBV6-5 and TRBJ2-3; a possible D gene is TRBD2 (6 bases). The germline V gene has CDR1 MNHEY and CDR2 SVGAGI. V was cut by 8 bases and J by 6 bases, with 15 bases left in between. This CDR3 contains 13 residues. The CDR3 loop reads CASSRGGFDTQYF. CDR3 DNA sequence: TGTGCCAGCTCGAGGGGAGGTTTTGATACGCAGTATTTT.

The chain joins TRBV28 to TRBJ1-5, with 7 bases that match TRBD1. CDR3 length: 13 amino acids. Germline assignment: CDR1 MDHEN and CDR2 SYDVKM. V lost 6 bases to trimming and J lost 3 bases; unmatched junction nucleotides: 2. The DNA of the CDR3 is TGTGCCAGCAGGGGACAGTACAATCAGCCCCAGCATTTT. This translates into CASRGQYNQPQHF.